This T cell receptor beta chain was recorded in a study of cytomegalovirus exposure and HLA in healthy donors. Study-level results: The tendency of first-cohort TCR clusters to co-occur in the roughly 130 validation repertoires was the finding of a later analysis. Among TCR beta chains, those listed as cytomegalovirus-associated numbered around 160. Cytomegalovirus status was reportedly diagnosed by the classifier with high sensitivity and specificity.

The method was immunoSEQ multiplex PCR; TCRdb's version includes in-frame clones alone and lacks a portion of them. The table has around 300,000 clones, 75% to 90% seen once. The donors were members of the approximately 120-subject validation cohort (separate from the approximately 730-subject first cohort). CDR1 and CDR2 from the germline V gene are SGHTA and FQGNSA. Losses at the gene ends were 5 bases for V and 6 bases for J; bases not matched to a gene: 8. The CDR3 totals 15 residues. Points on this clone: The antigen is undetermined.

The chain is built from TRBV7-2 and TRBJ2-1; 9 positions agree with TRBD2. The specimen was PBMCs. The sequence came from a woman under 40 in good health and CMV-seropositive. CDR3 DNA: TGTGCCAGCAGCCCGCGGGGGGGCAGGTTCAATGAGCAGTTCTTC. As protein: CASSPRGGRFNEQFF.